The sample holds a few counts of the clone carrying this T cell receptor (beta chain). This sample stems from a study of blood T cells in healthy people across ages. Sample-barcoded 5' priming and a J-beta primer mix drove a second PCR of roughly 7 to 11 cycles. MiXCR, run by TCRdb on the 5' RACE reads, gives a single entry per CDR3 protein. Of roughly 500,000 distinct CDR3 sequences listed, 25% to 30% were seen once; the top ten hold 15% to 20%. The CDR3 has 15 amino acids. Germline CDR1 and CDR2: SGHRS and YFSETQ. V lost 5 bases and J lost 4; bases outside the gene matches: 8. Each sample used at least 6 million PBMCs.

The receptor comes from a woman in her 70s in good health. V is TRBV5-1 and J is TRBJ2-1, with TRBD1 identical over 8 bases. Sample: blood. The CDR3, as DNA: TGCGCCAGCAGGGACAGGGCCTTCAATTACAATGAGCAGTTCTTC. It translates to CASRDRAFNYNEQFF.